These 19 T cell receptor beta chains were all obtained from the same sample, sequenced in a study of T-cell memory formation after mild COVID-19. Each CDR3 protein gets one entry after TCRdb re-called the 5' RACE reads with MiXCR. This sample has roughly 620,000 distinct CDR3 sequences, with more than 15% found just once. Sequenced sample: PBMCs or a T cell subset sorted from them (not recorded which). The receptors derive from an adult woman who had mild COVID-19 (a few samples of this study predate the infection). Cell type and time point are not known.

The rearrangement links TRBV20-1 to TRBJ2-7; D not resolved. Deletions cut 0 bases from V and 1 base from J, with 10 bases between. This CDR3 has 14 residues. Germline CDR1 and CDR2: DFQATT and SNEGSKA (reference sequence). In nucleotides, the CDR3 is TGCAGTGCTAGAGATCATTATAGTTCCTACGAGCAGTACTTC. Translated, it gives CSARDHYSSYEQYF.

This clonotype has at least ten counts. The J gene is TRBJ2-2, the V gene TRBV4-3; tentatively, D is TRBD1 or TRBD2 (5 bases each). V shed 0 bases and J shed 4 bases, with 15 bases lying between them. Germline V gene data show CDR1 as LGHNA and CDR2 as YSLEER. CDR3 length: 17 amino acids. CDR3 coding DNA: TGCGCCAGCAGCCAAGAGATTGGAGGACACGGCACCGGGGAGCTGTTTTTT. Protein: CASSQEIGGHGTGELFF.

The V call is TRBV5-1, the J call TRBJ2-7; 9 bases align to TRBD1. This CDR3 is built from 14 residues. The germline CDR1 and CDR2 sequences are SGHRS and YFSETQ. V lost 4 bases, J lost 2 bases, and 4 bases stayed unmatched. CDR3 in amino acids: CASSVRDRAYEQYF. CDR3 DNA: TGCGCCAGCAGCGTCCGGGACAGGGCCTACGAGCAGTACTTC.

CDR3 amino acids: CSVWSLVGSLYGYTF. The CDR3 DNA follows: TGCAGCGTTTGGTCCTTGGTTGGTTCCCTCTATGGCTACACCTTC. The rearrangement uses TRBV29-1 and TRBJ1-2; D not resolved. The germline gives CDR1 SQVTM, CDR2 ANQGSEA. V lost 5 bases and J lost 4, with 20 bases in between. The length of the CDR3 is 15 residues.

The table lists this clonotype with a few counts. The chain recombines TRBV7-9 with TRBJ2-1, with TRBD2 matching 8 bases. The CDR3 length is 15 residues. Trimming at V came to 0 bases and at J to 7 bases, leaving 5 bases not matched to a gene. The germline V gene has CDR1 SEHNR and CDR2 FQNEAQ (reference sequence). CDR3 DNA: TGTGCCAGCAGCTTAGCGGCGGGGGGTGTAAATGAGCAGTTCTTC. It encodes CASSLAAGGVNEQFF.

This clonotype has more than one count but fewer than ten. The rearrangement joins TRBV30 to TRBJ2-1; 9 bases match TRBD2. Germline V gene data show CDR1 as GTSNPN and CDR2 as SVGIG (reference sequence). This CDR3 comprises 13 residues. Trimming took 1 base from V and 7 from J; bases not matched to a gene: 2. Written as DNA, the CDR3 is TGTGCCTGGAGTGAGCTAGCGGGGAATGAGCAGTTCTTC. It yields the protein CAWSELAGNEQFF.

V usage is TRBV15 and J usage is TRBJ2-3; TRBD2 is a possible D gene (6 bases). This CDR3 contains 18 residues. The V and J ends lost 0 bases and 0 bases respectively, with 16 bases between them. Germline V CDR1 and CDR2: LNHNV, YYDKDF (reference sequence). CDR3: CATSREGDAGSSTDTQYF. As DNA, the CDR3 is TGTGCCACCAGCAGAGAAGGCGACGCGGGGTCGAGCACAGATACGCAGTATTTT. The full variable domain, in which reference TRBV15 and TRBJ2-3 provide the parts outside the CDR3, is DAMVIQNPRYQVTQFGKPVTLSCSQTLNHNVMYWYQQKSSQAPKLLFHYYDKDFNNEADTPDNFQSRRPNTSFCFLDIRSPGLGDTAMYLCATSREGDAGSSTDTQYFGPGTRLTVL.

The chain couples TRBV6-5 to TRBJ2-5; D may be TRBD1 (5 bases). CDR3 length: 14 amino acids. Germline lookup yields CDR1 MNHEY and CDR2 SVGAGI. Trimming left V 2 bases short and J 1 base short, with 8 bases between. CDR3 protein: CASSYNGAQETQYF. CDR3 coding DNA: TGTGCCAGCAGTTACAATGGGGCCCAAGAGACCCAGTACTTC.

The V call is TRBV20-1, the J call TRBJ2-7; D possibly corresponds to TRBD2 (6 bases). Germline CDR1 is DFQATT and CDR2 is SNEGSKA (reference sequence). The CDR3 has 15 residues. V was shortened by 0 bases and J by 0 bases, with 12 bases between the two germline ends. The chain's CDR3 is CSARDGGTVSYEQYF. In nucleotides, the CDR3 is TGCAGTGCTAGAGATGGCGGGACTGTCTCCTACGAGCAGTACTTC.

This chain joins TRBV18 and TRBJ2-7; perhaps TRBD1 as D (6 bases). The length of the CDR3 is 13 residues. Germline CDR1 and CDR2: KGHSH and LQKENI. The V and J ends lost 3 bases and 13 bases respectively, with 19 bases between them. The CDR3 protein is CASSPWDTLVTYF. As DNA, the CDR3 is TGTGCCAGCTCACCGTGGGACACCTTGGTCACCTACTTC.

This clonotype was detected a few times. This chain connects TRBV11-2 to TRBJ2-1, with 9 bases fitting TRBD2. This CDR3 spans 17 amino acids. The ends lost 2 bases at V and 4 bases at J; junction bases unmatched: 9. Germline CDR1 reads SGHAT; CDR2 reads FQNNGV. The CDR3 DNA is TGTGCCAGCAGCTTACCCCCCCTGCGGGGGGGTTACAATGAGCAGTTCTTC. Its translation is CASSLPPLRGGYNEQFF.

This clonotype was seen a handful of times. The chain combines TRBV5-1 with TRBJ1-5, with D possibly being TRBD1 (5 bases). The CDR3 totals 15 residues. Germline V gene lookup returns CDR1 SGHRS and CDR2 YFSETQ. Deletions cut 8 bases from V and 0 bases from J, with 15 bases between. CDR3 region: CARNSRQYSNQPQHF. The CDR3 DNA reads as TGCGCCAGAAACTCCCGACAGTATAGCAATCAGCCCCAGCATTTT. The full variable domain, with the rest looked up from reference TRBV5-1 and TRBJ1-5, is KAGVTQTPRYLIKTRGQQVTLSCSPISGHRSVSWYQQTPGQGLQFLFEYFSETQRNKGNFPGRFSGRQFSNSRSEMNVSTLELGDSALYLCARNSRQYSNQPQHFGDGTRLSIL.

There are a few counts of this clonotype. The chain uses TRBV5-8 and TRBJ1-1; D possibly corresponds to TRBD1 (5 bases). The CDR3 is made up of 15 amino acids. Germline assignment: CDR1 SGHTS and CDR2 YDEGEE. V was pared by 6 bases and J by 0 bases, with 15 bases between. The CDR3 DNA follows: TGTGCCAGCACCCTCCAGGGTTCATTGAACACTGAAGCTTTCTTT. Its translation is CASTLQGSLNTEAFF.

This clonotype has only a few counts. The chain joins TRBV20-1 to TRBJ2-7; D unresolved. V gave up 6 bases and J gave up 0 bases, with 9 bases separating them. CDR1 and CDR2 from the germline V gene are DFQATT and SNEGSKA (reference sequence). The CDR3 extends over 12 amino acids. CDR3 in amino acids: CSAPSVSYEQYF. The CDR3 DNA reads TGCAGTGCCCCGTCTGTCTCCTACGAGCAGTACTTC.

The chain joins TRBV12-5 to TRBJ2-1, with D possibly matching TRBD1 (5 bases). V was pared by 4 bases and J by 0 bases, with 16 bases between. Germline values: CDR1 LGHNT, CDR2 FRNRAP. CDR3 length: 17 amino acids. The DNA of the CDR3 is TGTGCTAGTGGTTCACCGCACAGGAGAAGCTCCTACAATGAGCAGTTCTTC. Residues: CASGSPHRRSSYNEQFF.

In its sample, this clonotype was seen once. The chain recombines TRBV7-6 with TRBJ2-7; D remains unclear. The CDR3 is made up of 15 amino acids. CDR1 and CDR2 (germline): SGHVS, FNYEAQ. Trimming took 5 bases from V and 0 from J, leaving 14 bases between them. In DNA form, the CDR3 reads TGTGCCAGCAGCCTAAACCCGGCAGGCTCCTACGAGCAGTACTTC. This sequence encodes CASSLNPAGSYEQYF. Variable domain in full (rest from reference TRBV7-6 and TRBJ2-7): GAGVSQSPRYKVTKRGQDVALRCDPISGHVSLYWYRQALGQGPEFLTYFNYEAQQDKSGLPNDRFSAERPEGSISTLTIQRTEQRDSAMYRCASSLNPAGSYEQYFGPGTRLTVT.

This clonotype was observed a handful of times. The rearrangement links TRBV6-5 to TRBJ2-7; weak D call: TRBD1 (5 bases). The CDR3 length is 15 residues. Germline lookup yields CDR1 MNHEY and CDR2 SVGAGI. Trimming took off 0 bases at V and 4 bases at J, with 13 bases between the two ends. CDR3 loop: CASSYSNRRAYEQYF. The CDR3 DNA sequence: TGTGCCAGCAGTTACTCGAATCGCAGGGCGTACGAGCAGTACTTC.

The genes are TRBV6-6 and TRBJ1-4, with D unclear. CDR3 size: 12 residues. The germline V gene has CDR1 MNHNY and CDR2 SVGAGI (reference sequence). Deletions cut 0 bases from V and 8 bases from J, with 4 bases between. CDR3 residues: CASSYSDEKLFF. The CDR3 coding sequence is TGTGCCAGCAGTTACTCGGACGAAAAACTGTTTTTT.

The table lists this clonotype with a few counts. The chain employs TRBV6-6 and TRBJ2-7, with 11 bases lining up with TRBD2. CDR3 length equals 17 residues. Germline V gives CDR1 MNHNY, CDR2 SVGAGI (reference sequence). After removal of 4 bases from V and 3 bases from J, the junction contained 11 bases not matched to a gene. CDR3 loop: CASSSLGLAGLYYEQYF. CDR3 bases: TGTGCCAGCAGTTCCCTAGGACTAGCGGGCCTTTACTACGAGCAGTACTTC.